A selection of T cell receptor beta chains follows, all from one sample in a study of CD8+ T cells in alopecia areata. Clones were sequenced by immunoSEQ multiplex PCR, and TCRdb holds only the in-frame ones, with some missing. The sample includes fewer than 150,000 clones, roughly four fifths of them seen just once. Sequenced here: CD8+ T cells sorted from blood, sampled at week 4, from a patient treated with tofacitinib. These TCRs come from a human donor with alopecia areata. The CDR3 runs from the conserved cysteine through the conserved F or W.

V: TRBV21-1
J: TRBJ2-1
CDR3: CASSKAGVSYNEQFF

V: TRBV5-6
J: TRBJ2-1
CDR3: CASSVAGAPNEQFF

V: TRBV10-2
J: TRBJ2-1
CDR3: CASIRGGRFSNEQFF

V: TRBV5-1
J: TRBJ2-3
CDR3: CASREGQGTDTQYF

V: TRBV7-2
J: TRBJ2-5
CDR3: CASSLYLGGRETQYF

V: TRBV28
J: TRBJ2-3
CDR3: CASSLSVGATDTQYF

V: TRBV7-2
J: TRBJ2-3
CDR3: CASTVVFGGSDTQYF

V: TRBV4-1
J: TRBJ2-5
CDR3: CASSSEGQGDPETQYF

V: TRBV5-4
J: TRBJ2-1
CDR3: CASSLVAGDHNEQFF

V: TRBV4-3
J: TRBJ2-7
CDR3: CASSQGGASTPSYEQYF

V: TRBV4-3
J: TRBJ2-1
CDR3: CASSQGQEYNEQFF

V: TRBV15
J: TRBJ2-7
CDR3: CATSRERTGAYEQYF

V: TRBV2
J: TRBJ2-1
CDR3: CASSEERNEQFF

V: TRBV4-1
J: TRBJ2-5
CDR3: CASSQAYPNDRASGETQYF

V: TRBV7-2
J: TRBJ2-7
CDR3: CASSLRGEEDEQYF

V: TRBV5-6
J: TRBJ2-7
CDR3: CASSLWLWQGAQEDEQYF

V: TRBV6-5
J: TRBJ1-1
CDR3: CASSYSIGTEAFF

V: TRBV5-1
J: TRBJ2-7
CDR3: CASSLFLDRGEQYF

V: TRBV29-1
J: TRBJ2-5
CDR3: CSVVVIGIETQYF

V: TRBV29-1
J: TRBJ2-3
CDR3: CSVEGMGEHILTDTQYF

V: TRBV27
J: TRBJ2-7
CDR3: CASSFSSDSIYEQYF

V: TRBV2
J: TRBJ2-7
CDR3: CASTYVTSGDYEQYF

V: TRBV5-4
J: TRBJ1-6
CDR3: CASSLAGNSPLHF

V: TRBV10-1
J: TRBJ2-7
CDR3: CASSESGSGSYEQYF

V: TRBV10-1
J: TRBJ2-7
CDR3: CASSESLGTLIFYEQYF

V: TRBV9
J: TRBJ2-3
CDR3: CASSVDWAGGSADTQYF

V: TRBV6-5
J: TRBJ2-3
CDR3: CASSRPIGSDTQYF